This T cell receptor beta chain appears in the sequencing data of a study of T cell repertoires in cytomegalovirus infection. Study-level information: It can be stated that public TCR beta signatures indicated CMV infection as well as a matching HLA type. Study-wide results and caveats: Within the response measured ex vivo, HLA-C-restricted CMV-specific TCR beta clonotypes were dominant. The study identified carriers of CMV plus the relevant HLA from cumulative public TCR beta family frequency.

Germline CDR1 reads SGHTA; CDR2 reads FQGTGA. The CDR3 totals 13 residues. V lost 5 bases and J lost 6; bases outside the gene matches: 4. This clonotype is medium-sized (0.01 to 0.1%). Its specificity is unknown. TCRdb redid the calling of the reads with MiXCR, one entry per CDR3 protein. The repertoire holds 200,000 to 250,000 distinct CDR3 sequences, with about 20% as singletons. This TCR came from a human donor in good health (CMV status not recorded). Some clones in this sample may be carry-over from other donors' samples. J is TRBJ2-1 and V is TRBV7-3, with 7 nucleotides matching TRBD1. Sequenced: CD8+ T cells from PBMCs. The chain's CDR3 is CASSLGTVNEQFF. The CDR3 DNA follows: TGTGCCAGCAGCCTAGGGACAGTCAATGAGCAGTTCTTC. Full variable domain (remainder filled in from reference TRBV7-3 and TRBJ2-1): GAGVSQTPSNKVTEKGKYVELRCDPISGHTALYWYRQSLGQGPEFLIYFQGTGAADDSGLPNDRFFAVRPEGSVSTLKIQRTERGDSAVYLCASSLGTVNEQFFGPGTRLTVL.